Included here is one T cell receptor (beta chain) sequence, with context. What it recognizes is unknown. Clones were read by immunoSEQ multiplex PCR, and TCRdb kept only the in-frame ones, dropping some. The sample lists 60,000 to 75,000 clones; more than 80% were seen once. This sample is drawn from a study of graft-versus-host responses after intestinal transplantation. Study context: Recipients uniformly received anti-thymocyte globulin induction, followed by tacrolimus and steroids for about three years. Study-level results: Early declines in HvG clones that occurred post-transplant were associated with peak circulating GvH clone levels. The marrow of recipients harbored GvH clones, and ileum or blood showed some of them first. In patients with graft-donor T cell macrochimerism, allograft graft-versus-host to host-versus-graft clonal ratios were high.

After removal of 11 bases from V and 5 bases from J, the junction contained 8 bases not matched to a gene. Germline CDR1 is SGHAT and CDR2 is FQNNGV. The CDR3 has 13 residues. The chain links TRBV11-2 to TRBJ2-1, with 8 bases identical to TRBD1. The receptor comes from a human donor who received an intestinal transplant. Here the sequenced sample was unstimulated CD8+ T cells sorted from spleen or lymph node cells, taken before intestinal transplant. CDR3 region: CAATGDDHNEQFF. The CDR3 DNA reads TGTGCCGCGACAGGGGACGATCACAATGAGCAGTTCTTC.